This T cell receptor beta chain was observed in a study of blood T cells in healthy people across ages. Across the whole study: Template-switching capture recovered about one barcoded beta molecule per two T cells.

V lost 7 bases, J lost 4 bases, and 9 bases stayed unmatched. Looked up from germline, CDR1 is SGDLS and CDR2 is YYNGEE. This CDR3 is built from 14 residues. PCR was performed a second time for about 7 to 12 cycles using a sample-barcoded 5' primer and a J-beta primer mix. Every sample produced at least 2.5 million CDR3-containing paired-end reads. TCRdb re-called the 5' RACE reads with MiXCR, one entry per CDR3 protein. The table shows 1.5 million to 2 million distinct CDR3 sequences, with roughly two fifths occurring only once. The V and J genes are TRBV9 and TRBJ2-3; 7 nucleotides align to TRBD1. The TCR sequence derives from a human donor in good health. Sequenced: blood. The CDR3 sequence is CASGYRGEADTQYF. CDR3 sequence (DNA): TGTGCCAGCGGCTACAGGGGAGAGGCAGATACGCAGTATTTT.